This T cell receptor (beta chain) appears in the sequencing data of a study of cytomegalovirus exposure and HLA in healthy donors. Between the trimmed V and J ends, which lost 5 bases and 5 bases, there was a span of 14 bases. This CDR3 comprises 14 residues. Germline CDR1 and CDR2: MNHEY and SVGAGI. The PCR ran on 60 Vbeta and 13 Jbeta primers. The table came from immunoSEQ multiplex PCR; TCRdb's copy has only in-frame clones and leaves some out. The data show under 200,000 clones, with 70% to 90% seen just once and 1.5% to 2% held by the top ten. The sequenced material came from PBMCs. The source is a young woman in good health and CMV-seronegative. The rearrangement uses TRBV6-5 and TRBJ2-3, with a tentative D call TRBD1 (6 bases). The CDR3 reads CASSGQTGRDTQYF. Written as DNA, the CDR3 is TGTGCCAGCAGTGGACAAACAGGGAGAGATACGCAGTATTTT.